This T cell receptor (beta chain) was found in a study of T cells after yellow fever vaccination. A single record per CDR3 protein comes from TCRdb applying MiXCR to the 5' RACE reads. The sample contains some 70,000 distinct CDR3 sequences, less than 8.5% of which appear only once. The CDR3 is 12 amino acids. Germline V gene lookup returns CDR1 SGHNT and CDR2 YYREEE (reference sequence). V was trimmed by 5 bases and J by 6 bases, leaving 8 bases between them. This clonotype was recorded at least ten times. Specimen: CD8+ T cells sorted from PBMCs, collected roughly seven weeks after the first yellow fever vaccination. The chain couples TRBV5-4 to TRBJ2-2; D might be TRBD2 (5 bases). This receptor was identified in a man aged 18 to 35 who received the YFV17D yellow fever vaccine. This chain's CDR3 is CASSSGSGELFF. For the CDR3, the DNA is TGTGCCAGCAGTTCGGGGTCCGGGGAGCTGTTTTTT.